The present T cell receptor beta chain was sequenced within a study of control samples from healthy donors and cancer patients. This clone was seen only once. The germline gives CDR1 MNHEY, CDR2 SMNVEV (reference sequence). This CDR3 comprises 16 residues. Trimming removed 2 bases from V and 6 bases from J; junction bases left unmatched: 12. TCRdb keeps only in-frame clones here, not all; method: immunoSEQ multiplex PCR. The profile shows roughly 130,000 clones, around 94% of them singletons. Specimen: PBMCs. This TCR derives from a man in his 60s with colorectal cancer. The chain has TRBV27 and TRBJ1-2; 7 bases are shared with TRBD1. CDR3: CASSLLPPGGRHGYTF. CDR3 nucleotide sequence: TGTGCCAGCAGTTTACTCCCCCCAGGGGGTAGGCATGGCTACACCTTC.